This entry concerns a single TCR beta chain. Its matching antigen is unknown. This record comes from a study of blood T cells in healthy people across ages. The germline gives CDR1 MDHEN, CDR2 SYDVKM. Trimming removed 4 bases from V and 2 bases from J, with 14 bases in between. The CDR3 has 15 residues. Study-level points and caveats: Any changes in expanded clonotypes were possibly confounded, as donor CMV status remained unknown. Among T cells, TCR beta diversity per million cells dropped roughly linearly as age rose. TCR beta diversity tracked closely with naive T cell percentage.

The second PCR ran roughly 6 to 11 cycles with a sample-barcoded 5' primer and J-beta primers. TCRdb independently ran MiXCR on the 5' RACE reads; one entry per CDR3 protein. The sample includes about 1.5 million distinct CDR3 sequences, approximately 40% of them seen just once. The rearrangement joins TRBV28 to TRBJ1-2; D remains ambiguous. Sequences were obtained from blood. The receptor was derived from a young woman in good health. CDR3 in amino acids: CASSSVGEPNYGYTF. The CDR3 nucleotides read TGTGCCAGCAGTTCGGTCGGAGAACCCAACTATGGCTACACCTTC.